The rows below give T cell receptor beta chains drawn from one sample of a study of brain T cells in children with intractable seizures. This table comes from immunoSEQ multiplex PCR, and its TCRdb copy is limited to in-frame clones, with some not included. The table lists approximately 110,000 clones, 85% to 95% of them singletons. The input for sequencing was peripheral blood, taken at surgery. These receptors were collected from a boy younger than two with hemimegalencephaly and intractable seizures. The CDR3 runs from the conserved cysteine through the conserved F or W. A D gene is named only where the DNA matches it firmly. Some rows have no size entry. The others give once, few or many, or a class for an expanded clone.

>NA|NA|TRBV5-8|TRBJ2-2
TGTGCCAGCAGCTTGTTAGGTGGCGCCGGGGAGCTGTTTTTT
CASSLLGGAGELFF
>NA|NA|TRBV5-1|TRBJ2-1
TGCGCCAGCAGCCTTATCGGTCCAGGAGAGAACAATGAGCAGTTCTTC
CASSLIGPGENNEQFF
>NA|NA|TRBV27|TRBJ2-1
TGTGCCAGCAGTTTATCCGCTGGTGGGCATGAGCAGTTCTTC
CASSLSAGGHEQFF
>NA|NA|TRBV25-1|TRBJ1-2
TGTGCCAGCAGTGCCCCCTTGAAGGACCTCTATGGCTACACCTTC
CASSAPLKDLYGYTF
>NA|once|TRBV29-1|TRBJ1-2
TGCAGCCCTGGAGAATTAAGGGTCTATGGCTACACCTTC
CSPGELRVYGYTF
>NA|NA|TRBV9|TRBJ2-3
TGTGCCAGCAGCGTAGGGAGCACACATACGCAGTATTTT
CASSVGSTHTQYF
>NA|NA|TRBV11-2|TRBJ1-4
TGTGCCAGCAGTCCTGGGATTGAAAAACTGTTTTTT
CASSPGIEKLFF
>NA|NA|TRBV18|TRBJ1-2
TGTGCCAGCTCCCCCGAGTTTCCGGTGATGGATGGCTACACCTTC
CASSPEFPVMDGYTF
>NA|once|TRBV6-5|TRBJ2-2
TGTGCCAGCAGTATTAGTCTCACCGGGGAGCTGTTTTTT
CASSISLTGELFF
>NA|NA|TRBV3-1/TRBV3-2|TRBJ2-3
TGTGCCAGCAGCCAAACCAGCGGGAGCACAGATACGCAGTATTTT
CASSQTSGSTDTQYF
>NA|NA|TRBV6-1|TRBJ1-6
TGTGCCAGCAGTGAAGCGCGGGGGTCCCGGGCACCCCTCCACTTT
CASSEARGSRAPLHF
>NA|NA|TRBV12-1|TRBJ2-3
TGTGCCAGCAGCTTTCTGGGCGGGAGGGTGAAGGCGGCAGATACGCAGTATTTT
CASSFLGGRVKAADTQYF
>NA|once|TRBV28|TRBJ1-4
TGTGCCAGCAGAGATGACAGGAGCGGTAATGAAAAACTGTTTTTT
CASRDDRSGNEKLFF
>NA|NA|TRBV27|TRBJ1-3
TGTGCCAGCAGTTTAGTAGGGAACTCTGGAAACACCATATATTTT
CASSLVGNSGNTIYF
>NA|NA|TRBV7-9|TRBJ2-5
TGTGCCAGCAGTTACCCGGGCAGGGTTGGAGAGACCCAGTACTTC
CASSYPGRVGETQYF
>NA|NA|TRBV20-1|TRBJ2-1
TGCAGTGCTAGTCGGCTTAGCAGAAGGTCCTACAATGAGCAGTTCTTC
CSASRLSRRSYNEQFF
>NA|NA|TRBV24-1|TRBJ2-7
TGTGCCACCAGTGATTTGGTCAACCCGTACGAGCAGTACTTC
CATSDLVNPYEQYF
>NA|NA|TRBV5-6|TRBJ1-2
TGTGCCAGCAGCTTGAGTCCTCTCAGGGGAGGACAGCCGGATGGCTACACCTTC
CASSLSPLRGGQPDGYTF
>TRBD2|NA|TRBV5-6|TRBJ2-7
TGTGCCAGCAGCTCTTACCAGACTAGCGGAGCCTACGAGCAGTACTTC
CASSSYQTSGAYEQYF
>NA|NA|TRBV19|TRBJ2-7
TGTGCCAGTAGTATAACGGAAAGCATCGAGCAGTACTTC
CASSITESIEQYF
>NA|NA|TRBV5-4|TRBJ2-3
TGTGCCAGCAGCCCCCCCATGCAGGCAGATACGCAGTATTTT
CASSPPMQADTQYF
>NA|NA|TRBV6-5|TRBJ1-2
TGTGCCAGCAGTTACGGGTCGGGGCTGGGCTATGGCTACACCTTC
CASSYGSGLGYGYTF
>TRBD2|few|TRBV7-2|TRBJ2-7
TGTGCCAGCAGCTTAGCGGCCCAGCGGGAGTACTACGAGCAGTACTTC
CASSLAAQREYYEQYF